This T cell receptor (beta chain) came from a study of OX40 agonist ivuxolimab in advanced cancers. Study outcomes and limitations: Among the lowest peripheral clonal expansion occurred in 0.1-3.0 mg/kg partial responders. At 0.1 to 3.0 mg/kg and by week 6, clonal expansion occurred in CD4+ and CD8+ blood T cells.

Produced via immunoSEQ multiplex PCR; TCRdb's table is partial and in-frame only. The table includes about 83,000 clones, more than 75% detected once. On this clone: What it binds is unknown.

V was pared by 5 bases and J by 0 bases, with 13 bases between. The CDR3 has 15 amino acids. Looked up from germline, CDR1 is SGHTA and CDR2 is FQGNSA. The source material was CD4+ or CD8+ T cells sorted from blood, sampled in a trial of the OX40 agonist ivuxolimab. The chain employs TRBV7-2 and TRBJ2-5, with D perhaps matching TRBD2 (5 bases). The receptor's source is an adult with an advanced solid tumor such as melanoma, head and neck, liver or kidney cancer. CDR3 nucleotides: TGTGCCAGCAGCCCCCCCGCGGGCCACCAAGAGACCCAGTACTTC. Its protein product is CASSPPAGHQETQYF.